The 8 T cell receptor beta chains in this list originate from one sample, sequenced in a study of T cell responses to AZD1222 COVID-19 vaccine. This table comes from immunoSEQ multiplex PCR, and its TCRdb copy is limited to in-frame clones, with some not included. Among about 120,000 clones listed, roughly 88% were seen once. Specimen: peripheral blood, collected on day 0 of MenACWY control vaccination. The receptor source for this set is an adult in good health.

The V gene is TRBV5-1, the J gene TRBJ1-2; 10 bases agree with TRBD1. Germline V CDR1 and CDR2: SGHRS, YFSETQ. This CDR3 is 15 amino acids long. V gave up 5 bases and J gave up 1 base; unmatched junction bases: 5. This CDR3 reads CASRVGQGVNYGYTF. Written as DNA, the CDR3 is TGCGCCAGCAGGGTAGGACAGGGGGTTAACTATGGCTACACCTTC.

The chain joins TRBV6-6 to TRBJ1-2, with D maybe TRBD1 (6 bases). The CDR3 has 13 residues. The V end was cut by 0 bases, the J end by 7 bases, with 9 bases between. Germline CDR1 is MNHNY and CDR2 is SVGAGI (reference sequence). The CDR3, as DNA: TGTGCCAGCAGTTACTCGGGACACCGTGGCTACACCTTC. The encoded protein is CASSYSGHRGYTF.

This clone appeared a single time. This chain connects TRBV7-9 to TRBJ1-1; D call uncertain. CDR1 and CDR2 from the germline V gene are SEHNR and FQNEAQ (reference sequence). This CDR3 has 13 amino acids. V shed 6 bases and J shed 3 bases, with 11 bases lying between them. CDR3 sequence: CASRTLGDTEAFF. The CDR3 region has the DNA TGTGCCAGCAGAACACTCGGGGACACTGAAGCTTTCTTT.

The chain has TRBV19 and TRBJ1-2, with D hard to call. Germline V gene sequence: CDR1 LNHDA, CDR2 SQIVND (reference sequence). V gave up 5 bases and J gave up 5 bases, with 9 bases separating them. The CDR3 length is 12 residues. As DNA, the CDR3 is TGTGCCAGTAGTCCCAACTTTTATGGCTACACCTTC. Translation gives CASSPNFYGYTF. The whole variable domain, filled in from reference TRBV19 and TRBJ1-2, reads DGGITQSPKYLFRKEGQNVTLSCEQNLNHDAMYWYRQDPGQGLRLIYYSQIVNDFQKGDIAEGYSVSREKKESFPLTVTSAQKNPTAFYLCASSPNFYGYTFGSGTRLTVV.

This rearrangement joins TRBV29-1 to TRBJ1-2, with D perhaps TRBD1 (6 bases). The CDR3 loop spans 14 amino acids. Germline loops: CDR1 SQVTM, CDR2 ANQGSEA. Deletions cut 2 bases from V and 8 bases from J, with 18 bases between. CDR3: CSVEKVGGAGGYTF. DNA for the CDR3: TGCAGCGTTGAAAAGGTCGGGGGCGCGGGAGGCTACACCTTC.

This chain joins TRBV2 and TRBJ1-5; no reliable D call. Germline CDR1 SNHLY, CDR2 FYNNEI. CDR3 length: 16 residues. V lost 0 bases and J lost 7, with 16 bases in between. Here the CDR3 reads CASSEALLRARQPQHF. As DNA, the CDR3 is TGTGCCAGCAGTGAAGCGCTTTTAAGGGCTAGGCAGCCCCAGCATTTT.

The chain joins TRBV12-3 or TRBV12-4 to TRBJ2-7; either TRBD1 or TRBD2 may fit D (5 bases each). The ends were cut back, 8 bases at V and 6 bases at J, with 17 bases in the middle. The CDR3 length is 13 residues. CDR3 bases: TGTGCCAGCCGGAGATCAGTTGGGGGCGAGCAGTACTTC. Its translation: CASRRSVGGEQYF.

This chain joins TRBV2 and TRBJ2-7; D ambiguous. The CDR3 contains 12 residues. Trimming stripped 2 bases from V and 7 bases from J, with 9 bases between. The germline gives CDR1 SNHLY, CDR2 FYNNEI. Here the CDR3 DNA reads TGTGCCAGCAGTGAAATCTCTTGGGAGCAGTACTTC. It encodes CASSEISWEQYF.